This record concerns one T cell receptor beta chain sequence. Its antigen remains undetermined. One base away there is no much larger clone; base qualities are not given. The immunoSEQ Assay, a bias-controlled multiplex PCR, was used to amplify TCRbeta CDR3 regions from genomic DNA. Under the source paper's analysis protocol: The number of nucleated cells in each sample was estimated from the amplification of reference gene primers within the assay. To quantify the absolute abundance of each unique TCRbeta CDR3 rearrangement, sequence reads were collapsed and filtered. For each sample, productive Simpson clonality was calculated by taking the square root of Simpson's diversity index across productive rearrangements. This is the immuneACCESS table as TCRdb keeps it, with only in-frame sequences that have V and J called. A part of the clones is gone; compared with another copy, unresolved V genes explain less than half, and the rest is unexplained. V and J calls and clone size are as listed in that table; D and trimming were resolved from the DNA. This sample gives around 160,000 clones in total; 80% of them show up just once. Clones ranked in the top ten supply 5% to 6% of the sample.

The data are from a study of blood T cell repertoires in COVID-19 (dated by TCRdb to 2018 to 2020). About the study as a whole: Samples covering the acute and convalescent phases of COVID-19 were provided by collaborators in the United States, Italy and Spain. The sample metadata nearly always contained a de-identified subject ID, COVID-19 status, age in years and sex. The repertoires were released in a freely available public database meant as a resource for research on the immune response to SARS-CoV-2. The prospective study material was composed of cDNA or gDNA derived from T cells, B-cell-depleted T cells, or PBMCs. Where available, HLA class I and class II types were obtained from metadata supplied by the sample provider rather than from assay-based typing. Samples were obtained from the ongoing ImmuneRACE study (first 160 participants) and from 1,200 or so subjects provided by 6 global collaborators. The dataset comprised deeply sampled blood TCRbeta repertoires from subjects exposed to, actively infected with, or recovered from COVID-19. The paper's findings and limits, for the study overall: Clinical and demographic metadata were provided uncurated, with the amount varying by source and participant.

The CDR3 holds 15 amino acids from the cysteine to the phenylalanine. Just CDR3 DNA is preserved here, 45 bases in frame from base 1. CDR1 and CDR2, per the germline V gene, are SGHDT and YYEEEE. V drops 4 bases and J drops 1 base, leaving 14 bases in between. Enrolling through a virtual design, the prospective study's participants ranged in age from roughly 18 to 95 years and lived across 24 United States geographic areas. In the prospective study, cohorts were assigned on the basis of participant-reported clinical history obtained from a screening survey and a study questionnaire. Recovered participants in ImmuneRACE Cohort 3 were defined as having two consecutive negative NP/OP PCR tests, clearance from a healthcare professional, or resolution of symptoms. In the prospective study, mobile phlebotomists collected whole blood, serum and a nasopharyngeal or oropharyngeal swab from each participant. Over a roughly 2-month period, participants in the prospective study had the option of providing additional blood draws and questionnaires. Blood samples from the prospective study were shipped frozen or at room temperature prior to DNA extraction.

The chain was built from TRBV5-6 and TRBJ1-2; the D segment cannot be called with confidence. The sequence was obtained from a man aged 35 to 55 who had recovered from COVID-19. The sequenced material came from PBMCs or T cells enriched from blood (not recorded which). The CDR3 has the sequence CASSLRHSGNYGYTF. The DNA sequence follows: TGTGCCAGCAGCCTTAGACACTCCGGTAACTATGGCTACACCTTC.